The 13 T cell receptor beta chains reported below all come from one sample, sequenced in a study of beta chain features in type 1 diabetes. The whole isolated RNA underwent reverse transcription, so sequencing captured expressed TCRB transcripts. Profiling relied on immunoSEQ multiplex PCR, and the TCRdb table lists in-frame clones only, not all of them. This table holds 600,000 to 700,000 clones, under 15% found once. No cognate antigen is known for these TCRs. Regarding the study as a whole: TCRB CDR3s from Type 1 diabetes patients were moderately but significantly shorter in all four CD4+ subsets.

Sequencing was done on a sample of naive CD4+ T cells from blood. The source of these receptors is a man younger than 45 with type 1 diabetes.

The V and J genes are TRBV29-1 and TRBJ2-7; D is undetermined. The V end was cut by 6 bases, the J end by 1 base, with 16 bases between. The CDR3 consists of 14 residues. CDR1 and CDR2 from the germline V gene are SQVTM and ANQGSEA. In DNA form, the CDR3 reads TGCAGCGTCCAACCTCGTGTGCAGTCCTACGAGCAGTACTTC. Translated: CSVQPRVQSYEQYF.

The chain employs TRBV13 and TRBJ2-3, with D possibly matching TRBD1 (6 bases). CDR1 is PRHDT, CDR2 FYEKMQ, per germline (reference sequence). The CDR3 spans 14 residues. Trimming removed 0 bases from V and 4 bases from J, with 8 bases in between. This chain's CDR3 is CASSLGGQADTQYF. The CDR3 nucleotides read TGTGCCAGCAGCTTAGGGGGACAAGCAGATACGCAGTATTTT.

The V call is TRBV7-2, the J call TRBJ2-1; D may be TRBD1 (5 bases). The CDR3 totals 15 residues. CDR1 is SGHTA and CDR2 is FQGNSA in the germline V gene. V lost 5 bases and J lost 4, with 15 bases in between. This CDR3 is CASSPTPDSYNEQFF. The CDR3 nucleotides read TGTGCCAGCAGCCCGACCCCCGACAGTTACAATGAGCAGTTCTTC.

This clone was recorded a few times. The chain has TRBV30 and TRBJ2-3, with TRBD2 matching 11 bases. The CDR3 extends over 18 amino acids. Germline trimming cut 0 bases from V and 0 bases from J; bases unmatched to any gene: 8. CDR1 is GTSNPN, CDR2 SVGIG, per germline (reference sequence). The CDR3 bases are TGTGCCTGGAGTGTGACTAGCGGGGCTTACACTAGCACAGATACGCAGTATTTT. Translation gives CAWSVTSGAYTSTDTQYF.

The chain combines TRBV9 with TRBJ1-1; unclear D gene. CDR1 and CDR2 from the germline V gene are SGDLS and YYNGEE. Trimming pared 0 bases from V and 6 bases from J, leaving 3 bases between. The CDR3 contains 11 residues. The CDR3 nucleotides read TGTGCCAGCAGCGTAGACGCTGAAGCTTTCTTT. Amino acid sequence: CASSVDAEAFF.

The V gene is TRBV7-3, the J gene TRBJ1-1; D is undetermined. The CDR3 has 13 residues. Germline V CDR1 and CDR2: SGHTA, FQGTGA. The V and J ends lost 5 bases and 3 bases respectively, with 10 bases between them. As DNA, the CDR3 is TGTGCCAGCAGCCCGTCCGTTGACACTGAAGCTTTCTTT. Amino acid sequence: CASSPSVDTEAFF.

Concerning this clone: A much more abundant neighbour one base away suggests this may be a read error. The sample holds other DNA sequences that translate to the same CDR3. This chain links TRBV7-3 with TRBJ2-3, with D perhaps matching TRBD1 or TRBD2 (5 bases each). Germline V lookup: CDR1 SGHTA, CDR2 FQGTGA. CDR3 length: 14 amino acids. Trimming cost V 0 bases and J 1 base, with 5 bases left between them. Here the CDR3 reads CASSLTGGTDTQYF. DNA for the CDR3: TGTGCCAGCAGCTTAACGGGGGGCACAGATACGCAGTATTTT.

This clone was seen a handful of times. The J gene is TRBJ2-3, the V gene TRBV15; possible D gene TRBD2, 7 bases. With 4 bases removed from V and 6 bases from J, the gap between germline ends came to 20 bases. Germline assignment: CDR1 LNHNV and CDR2 YYDKDF (reference sequence). This CDR3 spans 16 amino acids. The CDR3 DNA is TGTGCCACCAGCACGAGGCGCGGGGGCACCGGGGATACGCAGTATTTT. This encodes CATSTRRGGTGDTQYF.

The chain carries TRBV7-2 and TRBJ1-5; D is uncertain. The CDR3 runs to 13 residues. The germline gives CDR1 SGHTA, CDR2 FQGNSA. V was clipped by 3 bases and J by 3 bases, with 6 bases between them. The CDR3 is CASSFDNNQPQHF. The CDR3 DNA reads as TGTGCCAGCAGCTTTGACAACAATCAGCCCCAGCATTTT.

This clone came up a few times. V is TRBV9 and J is TRBJ1-6; D perhaps matches TRBD1 (5 bases). V was clipped by 2 bases and J by 0 bases, with 9 bases between them. The CDR3 runs 16 residues. Per germline, CDR1 SGDLS and CDR2 YYNGEE. The chain's CDR3 is CASSVDSSSYNSPLHF. CDR3 sequence (DNA): TGTGCCAGCAGCGTTGACAGTAGCTCCTATAATTCACCCCTCCACTTT.

The V gene is TRBV28, the J gene TRBJ2-6, with TRBD1 matching 9 bases. This CDR3 is built from 20 residues. With 5 bases clipped from V and 0 bases from J, the junction kept 14 bases outside the gene matches. CDR1 is MDHEN, CDR2 SYDVKM, per germline. The CDR3 nucleotides are TGTGCCAGCAGTCCGGGATCTACGGGACAGGGCTACTCTGGGGCCAACGTCCTGACTTTC. It codes for CASSPGSTGQGYSGANVLTF.

The chain carries TRBV28 and TRBJ2-5; 8 bases are shared with TRBD1. The CDR3 loop spans 14 amino acids. J gave up 2 bases and V 5 bases, and 4 bases lay outside the gene matches. Germline V gene data show CDR1 as MDHEN and CDR2 as SYDVKM. The CDR3 here is CASSVYRGQETQYF. The DNA for the CDR3 is TGTGCCAGCAGTGTCTACAGGGGGCAAGAGACCCAGTACTTC.

Only a few counts were recorded for this clone. The V gene is TRBV29-1, the J gene TRBJ2-5; D is ambiguous. This CDR3 is 12 amino acids long. Germline-derived CDR1 and CDR2 are SQVTM and ANQGSEA. V was cut by 4 bases and J by 2 bases, with 8 bases left in between. CDR3 amino acids: CSVGRLQETQYF. CDR3 DNA: TGCAGCGTTGGACGGCTTCAAGAGACCCAGTACTTC.